This T cell receptor beta chain was found in a study of shared clonotypes between healthy human individuals. Study-wide background: The study enrolled a couple of women and three men aged 18 to 49.

Study findings and constraints: Non-shared clonotypes were found to have lower generation probabilities than the clonotypes that were shared by all four of the sorted-subset donors.

It was across several immunoSEQ plates that each subset's genomic DNA was evenly split. Some clones are missing from TCRdb's copy, which holds only in-frame ones; the method was immunoSEQ multiplex PCR. The data show about 1.5 million clones, about 98% seen once. Concerning this clone: The antigen remains unidentified.

V was pared by 5 bases and J by 6 bases, with 4 bases between. Germline values: CDR1 GTSNPN, CDR2 SVGIG (reference sequence). The CDR3 has 10 residues. Specimen: naive CD4+ T cells sorted from blood. The subset here: CD45RA+ positively selected. The chain recombines TRBV30 with TRBJ2-2; D unclear. The clonotype comes from a man younger than 40 in good health. For the CDR3, the DNA is TGTGCCTGGGGGTCCGGGGAGCTGTTTTTT. Amino acid sequence: CAWGSGELFF.